The 30 T cell receptor beta chains below all came from one sample that was sequenced in a study of human T cells and chemical hapten exposure. Time point indicated: patch test 3, about 24 weeks after DPC sensitization. Stated treatment: therapeutic diphenylcyclopropenone sensitization with weekly scalp DPC. TCRdb itself ran the RACE reads through MiXCR, one entry per CDR3 protein. The sample records 150,000 to 200,000 distinct CDR3 sequences, about a quarter being singletons. The input for sequencing was whole blood, taken in connection with sensitization to the hapten diphenylcyclopropenone (DPC). The receptors derive from a young woman with alopecia areata. Some clones in this sample may be carry-over from other donors' samples.

The rearrangement links TRBV30 to TRBJ2-3, with D hard to call. V was shortened by 1 base and J by 5 bases, with 13 bases between the two germline ends. The CDR3 covers 14 residues. Germline assignment: CDR1 GTSNPN and CDR2 SVGIG (reference sequence). The CDR3 region has the DNA TGTGCCTGGAGTGGGTCCCTCGGAATAGATACGCAGTATTTT. It yields the protein CAWSGSLGIDTQYF.

In this sample, this clonotype turned up many times. The CDR3 loop is CSCGLVQDTQYF. CDR3 sequence (DNA): TGCAGCTGTGGACTAGTCCAAGATACGCAGTATTTT. This rearrangement joins TRBV29-1 to TRBJ2-3, with TRBD2 matching over 7 bases. Looked up from germline, CDR1 is SQVTM and CDR2 is ANQGSEA. The CDR3 is made up of 12 amino acids. V shed 8 bases and J 5 bases; nucleotides not matched to a gene: 7.

V gene TRBV4-3 combines with J gene TRBJ1-1; D unresolved. This CDR3 is built from 15 residues. The germline V gene encodes CDR1 LGHNA and CDR2 YSLEER. V was clipped by 1 base and J by 1 base, with 10 bases between them. The DNA of the CDR3 is TGCGCCAGCAGCCAAGGGGCGCCAGCGAACACTGAAGCTTTCTTT. This gives the protein CASSQGAPANTEAFF.

The table lists this clonotype with a few counts. The genes are TRBV7-2 and TRBJ1-2; no reliable D call. Germline CDR1 reads SGHTA; CDR2 reads FQGNSA. With 1 base removed from V and 3 bases from J, the gap between germline ends came to 6 bases. The CDR3 has 13 residues. CDR3 in amino acids: CASSLVTDYGYTF. The CDR3 DNA reads TGTGCCAGCAGCTTAGTAACCGACTATGGCTACACCTTC.

The chain links TRBV2 to TRBJ1-4; TRBD1 is a possible D gene (6 bases). Germline V gene lookup returns CDR1 SNHLY and CDR2 FYNNEI. The CDR3 is made up of 15 amino acids. V dropped 2 bases and J dropped 0 bases, with 7 bases sitting between them. The CDR3 region is CASSEHRATNEKLFF. The CDR3 DNA reads TGTGCCAGCAGTGAACACAGGGCAACTAATGAAAAACTGTTTTTT.

This clonotype was seen a handful of times. V gene TRBV28 combines with J gene TRBJ1-2; D is unresolved. The CDR3 length is 16 residues. Germline CDR1 is MDHEN and CDR2 is SYDVKM. Trimming took 3 bases from V and 3 from J, leaving 17 bases between them. CDR3 nucleotides: TGTGCCAGCAGTTTCCGGCCTAGCGGGTACTACTATGGCTACACCTTC. It specifies CASSFRPSGYYYGYTF.

The genes are TRBV15 and TRBJ1-1, with 8 nucleotides matching TRBD1. V shed 3 bases and J 6 bases; nucleotides not matched to a gene: 9. Per the germline V gene, CDR1 is LNHNV and CDR2 is YYDKDF (reference sequence). CDR3 length equals 15 residues. CDR3 DNA: TGTGCCACCAGCAGGGCAGGGGGCACGGGCGCTGAAGCTTTCTTT. Translated, it gives CATSRAGGTGAEAFF.

The genes are TRBV20-1 and TRBJ2-7; the D gene is possibly TRBD2 (5 bases). The CDR3 totals 13 residues. Trimming took off 3 bases at V and 4 bases at J, with 13 bases between the two ends. Germline CDR1 DFQATT, CDR2 SNEGSKA (reference sequence). This CDR3 is CSASRTGNYEQYF. CDR3 nucleotides: TGCAGTGCTAGCCGTACGGGGAATTACGAGCAGTACTTC.

The chain uses TRBV4-2 and TRBJ2-5; D is ambiguous. This CDR3 region has 14 residues. The V and J ends lost 1 base and 5 bases respectively, with 11 bases between them. Per germline, CDR1 LGHNA and CDR2 YNFKEQ. For the CDR3, the DNA is TGTGCCAGCAGCCAAGGGTCCACTGAGGAGACCCAGTACTTC. Its translation: CASSQGSTEETQYF.

This clonotype has just a few counts. V usage is TRBV29-1 and J usage is TRBJ2-1; 12 bases line up with TRBD2. With V trimmed by 4 bases and J by 6 bases, 4 bases remained unmatched. There are 14 residues in the CDR3. The germline CDR1 and CDR2 sequences are SQVTM and ANQGSEA. CDR3 loop: CSVARTSGINEQFF. The CDR3 DNA follows: TGCAGCGTTGCCCGGACTAGCGGGATCAATGAGCAGTTCTTC.

The V gene is TRBV10-3, the J gene TRBJ2-7; no clear D gene. The germline gives CDR1 ENHRY, CDR2 SYGVKD. The CDR3 covers 11 residues. Between the trimmed V and J ends, which lost 6 bases and 5 bases, there was a span of 8 bases. The CDR3 DNA sequence: TGTGCCATCAGACAGTACGACGAGCAGTACTTC. Amino acids: CAIRQYDEQYF.

This clonotype was picked up a small number of times. The J gene is TRBJ1-5, the V gene TRBV20-1; 9 bases map to TRBD1. The CDR3 extends over 15 amino acids. CDR1 and CDR2 from the germline V gene are DFQATT and SNEGSKA (reference sequence). V was clipped by 5 bases and J by 3 bases; unmatched bases: 8. The CDR3 nucleotides are TGCAGTGCTGGGGACAGGGTCTCCCTCAATCAGCCCCAGCATTTT. This encodes CSAGDRVSLNQPQHF.

Ten or more counts support this clonotype. This rearrangement joins TRBV29-1 to TRBJ1-2; D perhaps matches TRBD1 (6 bases). CDR1 is SQVTM and CDR2 is ANQGSEA in the germline V gene. The CDR3 is made up of 13 amino acids. Trimming stripped 3 bases from V and 4 bases from J, with 12 bases between. In DNA, the CDR3 is TGCAGCGTTGACCGGGGCAGGGGCTATGGCTACACCTTC. This gives the protein CSVDRGRGYGYTF.

The chain employs TRBV21-1 and TRBJ1-5; the D segment call TRBD1 is taken from the table without a DNA check. TRBV21-1 is a known pseudogene. The CDR3 sequence is 19 residues long. CDR3 in DNA: TGTGCCAGCAGCAAGTTGAGGACACACAAGAAGATGCGCAATCAGCCCCAGCATTTT. Amino acids: CASSKLRTHKKMRNQPQHF.

The CDR3 sequence is CASSLGGMTRGDQPQHF. For the CDR3, the DNA is TGCGCCAGCAGCTTGGGGGGTATGACTCGTGGCGATCAGCCCCAGCATTTT. The chain employs TRBV5-1 and TRBJ1-5; no reliable D call. Trimming cost V 0 bases and J 5 bases, with 18 bases left between them. Germline CDR1 and CDR2: SGHRS and YFSETQ. The CDR3 totals 17 residues.

This clonotype showed up just a few times. The chain combines TRBV7-9 with TRBJ1-2; D may be TRBD1 (6 bases). The germline V and J ends were trimmed by 5 bases and 7 bases, with 17 bases remaining between them. CDR1 and CDR2 (germline): SEHNR, FQNEAQ (reference sequence). The CDR3 runs 14 residues. CDR3 region: CASSDDRPSSGYTF. The CDR3 nucleotides read TGTGCCAGCAGCGACGACAGGCCCTCCTCTGGCTACACCTTC. The full variable domain, its missing parts supplied by reference TRBV7-9 and TRBJ1-2, is DTGVSQNPRHKITKRGQNVTFRCDPISEHNRLYWYRQTLGQGPEFLTYFQNEAQLEKSRLLSDRFSAERPKGSFSTLEIQRTEQGDSAMYLCASSDDRPSSGYTFGSGTRLTVV.

The chain uses TRBV9 and TRBJ2-3; no clear D. CDR3 length: 14 amino acids. V gave up 0 bases and J gave up 3 bases, with 8 bases separating them. Germline values: CDR1 SGDLS, CDR2 YYNGEE. CDR3 DNA sequence: TGTGCCAGCAGCGTAGCAGTCGCAACAGATACGCAGTATTTT. Translated, it gives CASSVAVATDTQYF.

The rearrangement joins TRBV20-1 to TRBJ1-5; 9 bases line up with TRBD1. Per the germline V gene, CDR1 is DFQATT and CDR2 is SNEGSKA (reference sequence). The CDR3 has 15 amino acids. Trimming at V came to 0 bases and at J to 7 bases, leaving 7 bases not matched to a gene. This CDR3 reads CSAREWGQGGQPQHF. In DNA, the CDR3 is TGCAGTGCTAGAGAATGGGGACAGGGAGGGCAGCCCCAGCATTTT.

The chain has TRBV4-3 and TRBJ2-7, with 7 nucleotides matching TRBD2. With 1 base clipped from V and 5 bases from J, the junction kept 5 bases outside the gene matches. This CDR3 is 14 amino acids long. Germline V CDR1 and CDR2: LGHNA, YSLEER. The CDR3 reads CASSQGSGTHEQYF. The CDR3 DNA reads TGCGCCAGCAGCCAAGGGAGCGGGACCCACGAGCAGTACTTC.

The rearrangement joins TRBV7-9 to TRBJ1-1, with D unclear. Germline CDR1 and CDR2: SEHNR and FQNEAQ (reference sequence). The CDR3 is 11 amino acids. V gave up 5 bases and J gave up 7 bases, with 8 bases separating them. CDR3 residues: CASSPKIEAFF. Written as DNA, the CDR3 is TGTGCCAGCAGCCCTAAAATTGAAGCTTTCTTT.

CDR3 nucleotides: TGTGCCAGCAGCTTCGACGCTTTGAACACTGAAGCTTTCTTT. Its protein product is CASSFDALNTEAFF. The chain has TRBV5-4 and TRBJ1-1; D uncertain. This CDR3 is 14 amino acids long. The V gene lost 2 bases and the J gene lost 0 bases, with 8 bases spanning the gap. Per the germline V gene, CDR1 is SGHNT and CDR2 is YYREEE (reference sequence). The whole variable domain, filled in from reference TRBV5-4 and TRBJ1-1, reads ETGVTQSPTHLIKTRGQQVTLRCSSQSGHNTVSWYQQALGQGPQFIFQYYREEENGRGNFPPRFSGLQFPNYSSELNVNALELDDSALYLCASSFDALNTEAFFGQGTRLTVV.

This clonotype was counted only a few times. The chain links TRBV11-2 to TRBJ1-5; no reliable D call. Trimming removed 5 bases at V and 5 bases at J, with 10 bases between. Germline lookup yields CDR1 SGHAT and CDR2 FQNNGV. This CDR3 has 13 residues. CDR3 sequence reads: CASSLYYDQPQHF. CDR3 sequence (DNA): TGTGCCAGCAGCCTATACTATGATCAGCCCCAGCATTTT. The full variable domain, with the rest looked up from reference TRBV11-2 and TRBJ1-5, is EAGVAQSPRYKIIEKRQSVAFWCNPISGHATLYWYQQILGQGPKLLIQFQNNGVVDDSQLPKDRFSAERLKGVDSTLKIQPAKLEDSAVYLCASSLYYDQPQHFGDGTRLSIL.

This clonotype was observed a single time. This chain uses TRBV19 with TRBJ1-4, with 7 bases matching TRBD1. CDR3 length: 13 residues. The J segment lost 3 bases and the V segment lost 7 bases, leaving 2 bases of the junction unmatched. The germline V gene encodes CDR1 LNHDA and CDR2 SQIVND (reference sequence). Written as DNA, the CDR3 is TGTGCCAGTACGGGACAGCCTAATGAAAAACTGTTTTTT. Encoded protein: CASTGQPNEKLFF.

This clonotype was seen more than once but under ten times. The gene calls are TRBV29-1 and TRBJ1-2; the D is unclear. Trimming shortened V by 3 bases and J by 4 bases, and 12 bases separated the two germline ends. The CDR3 sequence is 13 residues long. Germline V gene sequence: CDR1 SQVTM, CDR2 ANQGSEA. The CDR3: CSVDSGTIYGYTF. The CDR3 DNA reads TGCAGCGTTGACTCCGGAACTATCTATGGCTACACCTTC.

This clonotype showed up just a few times. This rearrangement joins TRBV4-3 to TRBJ1-2, with TRBD1 as a possible D gene (5 bases). The CDR3 has 16 amino acids. The V and J ends lost 4 bases and 5 bases respectively, with 20 bases between them. Germline V gene data show CDR1 as LGHNA and CDR2 as YSLEER. The CDR3 is CASSPGFREGQYGYTF. The CDR3 coding sequence is TGCGCCAGCAGCCCAGGGTTCCGGGAAGGCCAGTATGGCTACACCTTC.

V usage is TRBV4-1 and J usage is TRBJ2-4, with unresolved D. V lost 3 bases, J lost 8 bases, and 23 bases lay in between. Germline values: CDR1 MGHRA, CDR2 YSYEKL. This CDR3 has 17 amino acids. CDR3 loop: CASSHSTPLDPTDIQYF. The CDR3 DNA is TGCGCCAGCAGCCATTCAACCCCCCTGGACCCCACGGACATTCAGTACTTC.

This clonotype was counted only a few times. The V and J genes are TRBV28 and TRBJ2-1; D perhaps matches TRBD2 (6 bases). This CDR3 spans 16 amino acids. V was shortened by 6 bases and J by 1 base, with 16 bases between the two germline ends. Germline V gene lookup returns CDR1 MDHEN and CDR2 SYDVKM. In DNA form, the CDR3 reads TGTGCCAGCAGCGCACCGGGGCGGGGTTCCTACAATGAGCAGTTCTTC. Amino acid sequence: CASSAPGRGSYNEQFF.

This clonotype was counted once. The chain combines TRBV4-3 with TRBJ1-3; D is perhaps TRBD1 (5 bases). Germline CDR1 LGHNA, CDR2 YSLEER. This CDR3 is 15 amino acids long. Trimming pared 1 base from V and 0 bases from J, leaving 7 bases between. CDR3 sequence reads: CASSQATASGNTIYF. The CDR3 DNA reads as TGCGCCAGCAGCCAAGCGACAGCCTCTGGAAACACCATATATTTT.

The V and J genes are TRBV4-1 and TRBJ1-5, with D possibly being TRBD1 (6 bases). Per the germline V gene, CDR1 is MGHRA and CDR2 is YSYEKL. Trimming pared 3 bases from V and 4 bases from J, leaving 16 bases between. This CDR3 region has 16 residues. The CDR3 region has the DNA TGCGCCAGCAGCCAGGCGGGGGGGGCGGCTAATCAGCCCCAGCATTTT. Protein product: CASSQAGGAANQPQHF.

In its sample, this clonotype was seen a few times. This sequence joins TRBV6-2 or TRBV6-3 and TRBJ2-3; D not certain. In germline, CDR1 is MNHEY, CDR2 SVGEGT. The CDR3 spans 12 residues. The V and J ends lost 4 bases and 4 bases respectively, with 6 bases between them. Here the CDR3 reads CASSSRADTQYF. The CDR3, as DNA: TGTGCCAGCAGTTCCCGTGCAGATACGCAGTATTTT.